Listed below are T cell receptor beta chains from one sample, sequenced in a study of Graves' ophthalmopathy and Graves' hyperthyroidism. TCRdb reprocessed the multiplex PCR reads with MiXCR, giving one entry per CDR3 protein. The table records around 470,000 distinct CDR3 sequences, about 15% of them present only once. The sequenced material came from blood. The receptors here all came from a woman younger than 45 with Graves' ophthalmopathy. CDR3s leave out the opening cysteine and the closing phenylalanine or tryptophan. The order of the fields is V gene, D gene, J gene, CDR3 protein. The D gene is left open where the match is weak.

TRBV19	.	TRBJ1-1	ASGKNGRGFGTEAF
TRBV20-1	TRBD1	TRBJ1-5	SAGDSPFYSNQPQH
TRBV13	TRBD1	TRBJ2-5	ASSSRQGPHQETQY
TRBV12-3/TRBV12-4	.	TRBJ2-5	ASSPDHQETQY
TRBV12-3/TRBV12-4	.	TRBJ2-7	ASSYTGLEQY
TRBV11-1	TRBD1	TRBJ2-7	ASSFTGTAAYEQY
TRBV30	.	TRBJ1-1	AFRNTEAF
TRBV6-2/TRBV6-3	.	TRBJ2-2	ASSLLTGRAGELF
TRBV7-2	TRBD2	TRBJ2-7	ASSPPPSGVYEQY
TRBV15	.	TRBJ2-7	ATSRGSDEQY
TRBV13	.	TRBJ1-1	ASSARGPAEAF
TRBV18	.	TRBJ2-7	ASSPTTGPYEQY
TRBV5-1	TRBD1	TRBJ1-2	ASSLAPDRGQRWGGYT
TRBV5-1	.	TRBJ2-7	ASRIAGAGSYEQY
TRBV6-2/TRBV6-3	.	TRBJ2-7	ASSYSRGVYEQY
TRBV5-1	TRBD1	TRBJ1-1	ASSDDSRGRQAF
TRBV29-1	TRBD1	TRBJ2-7	SVRQGAGYEQY
TRBV30	.	TRBJ2-5	AWSVGGSQETQY
TRBV30	.	TRBJ2-7	AWSAGWYEQY
TRBV6-1	.	TRBJ2-7	ASWKSTSYEQY
TRBV5-1	.	TRBJ2-5	ASQGKKETQY
TRBV6-2/TRBV6-3	.	TRBJ2-7	ASSKAEGTVYEQY
TRBV12-3/TRBV12-4	.	TRBJ1-1	ASSLYREGNTEAF
TRBV12-3/TRBV12-4	.	TRBJ1-2	ASSDELLDSYYGYT
TRBV11-2	.	TRBJ1-1	ASSRVLTGKGNTEAF
TRBV10-2	.	TRBJ1-1	ASSRSGAEAF
TRBV14	.	TRBJ1-2	ASSHDPLSVGGYT
TRBV19	.	TRBJ2-7	ASSIVQRNSYEQY
TRBV25-1	.	TRBJ2-5	ASSAGKRALNYQETQY
TRBV3-1	.	TRBJ1-5	ASSQGPGGNQPQH
TRBV30	.	TRBJ2-2	AWSDNMGELF
TRBV6-1	TRBD1	TRBJ1-1	ASRSDRGRRTEAF
TRBV29-1	TRBD1	TRBJ2-7	SVEVGDRSSYEQY
TRBV6-2/TRBV6-3	TRBD1	TRBJ1-5	ASSYWDRGQPQH
TRBV13	.	TRBJ2-7	ASSRRPDEQY